This T cell receptor beta chain was found in a study of blood T cell repertoires in COVID-19. Study-wide context: T cells, B-cell-depleted T cells, or PBMCs provided the cDNA or gDNA that served as material.

Across fewer than 25 US areas, participants ranged in age from 18 to 89 years. Shortly before study entry, within 2 weeks, exposed participants had met a COVID-19 case. Trimming pared 0 bases from V and 8 bases from J, leaving 17 bases between. Germline V gene sequence: CDR1 MNHNS, CDR2 SASEGT. The CDR3 length is 16 residues. Some clones are missing from TCRdb's copy, which holds only in-frame ones; the method was immunoSEQ multiplex PCR. The table has about 300,000 clones, about nine tenths seen once. V gene TRBV6-1 combines with J gene TRBJ2-4, with D perhaps matching TRBD1 (5 bases). Sequenced: PBMCs or T cells enriched from blood (not recorded which). This TCR derives from a woman aged 50 to 60 who had been exposed to COVID-19. CDR3 nucleotide sequence: TGTGCCAGCAGTGAAGCGCTTGGTCAGGGTTCGGACATTCAGTACTTC. This encodes CASSEALGQGSDIQYF.